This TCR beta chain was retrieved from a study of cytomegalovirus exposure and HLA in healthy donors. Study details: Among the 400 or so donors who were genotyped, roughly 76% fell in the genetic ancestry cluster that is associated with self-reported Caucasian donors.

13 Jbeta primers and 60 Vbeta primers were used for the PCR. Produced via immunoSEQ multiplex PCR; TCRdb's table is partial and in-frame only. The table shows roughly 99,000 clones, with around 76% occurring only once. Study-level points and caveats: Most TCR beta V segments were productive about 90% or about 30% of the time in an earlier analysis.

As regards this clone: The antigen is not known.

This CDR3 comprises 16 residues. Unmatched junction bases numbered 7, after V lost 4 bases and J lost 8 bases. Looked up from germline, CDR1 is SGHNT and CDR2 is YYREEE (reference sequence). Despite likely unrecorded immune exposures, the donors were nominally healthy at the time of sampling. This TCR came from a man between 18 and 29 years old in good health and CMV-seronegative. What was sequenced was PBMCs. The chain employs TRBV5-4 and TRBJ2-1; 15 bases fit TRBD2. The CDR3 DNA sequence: TGTGCCAGCAGCCAAGGACTAGCGGGGGGGCAAGATGAGCAGTTCTTC. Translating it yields CASSQGLAGGQDEQFF. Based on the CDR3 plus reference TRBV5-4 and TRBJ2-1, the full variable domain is ETGVTQSPTHLIKTRGQQVTLRCSSQSGHNTVSWYQQALGQGPQFIFQYYREEENGRGNFPPRFSGLQFPNYSSELNVNALELDDSALYLCASSQGLAGGQDEQFFGPGTRLTVL.